The 2 T cell receptor beta chains reported below all come from one sample, sequenced in a study of low-dose radiotherapy and immunotherapy resistance in tumors. With TRAV- and TRBV-specific primers, first-strand cDNA was made, covering the alpha and beta chains. The authors ran about 21 PCR cycles to amplify TCRs with a constant-region primer and V-primer adapter. TCRdb called the reads again in MiXCR, with one record for every CDR3 protein. The table records about 39,000 distinct CDR3 sequences, around 21% of them present only once. Time point in this sample: after trial treatment. Treatment of the sample: LDRT plus nivolumab, ipilimumab, low-dose cyclophosphamide and aspirin (RACIN trial). The material sequenced was PBMCs, taken after low-dose radiotherapy plus immunotherapy. The origin of the receptors is a female donor with ovarian cancer.

This clonotype was recorded at least ten times. The chain has TRBV30 and TRBJ2-2; D is undetermined. V was cut by 1 base and J by 2 bases, with 8 bases left in between. The CDR3 length is 14 residues. Germline CDR1 is GTSNPN and CDR2 is SVGIG (reference sequence). The CDR3 loop reads CAWSGTFNTGELFF. In DNA, the CDR3 is TGTGCCTGGAGTGGCACTTTCAACACCGGGGAGCTGTTTTTT.

In this sample, this clonotype turned up many times. This chain joins TRBV6-5 and TRBJ2-1, with D perhaps TRBD1 (5 bases). Per the germline V gene, CDR1 is MNHEY and CDR2 is SVGAGI. The CDR3 consists of 11 residues. Trimming took 5 bases from V and 8 from J, leaving 7 bases between them. The CDR3: CASSQTDEQFF. The DNA for the CDR3 is TGTGCCAGCAGTCAGACAGATGAGCAGTTCTTC.